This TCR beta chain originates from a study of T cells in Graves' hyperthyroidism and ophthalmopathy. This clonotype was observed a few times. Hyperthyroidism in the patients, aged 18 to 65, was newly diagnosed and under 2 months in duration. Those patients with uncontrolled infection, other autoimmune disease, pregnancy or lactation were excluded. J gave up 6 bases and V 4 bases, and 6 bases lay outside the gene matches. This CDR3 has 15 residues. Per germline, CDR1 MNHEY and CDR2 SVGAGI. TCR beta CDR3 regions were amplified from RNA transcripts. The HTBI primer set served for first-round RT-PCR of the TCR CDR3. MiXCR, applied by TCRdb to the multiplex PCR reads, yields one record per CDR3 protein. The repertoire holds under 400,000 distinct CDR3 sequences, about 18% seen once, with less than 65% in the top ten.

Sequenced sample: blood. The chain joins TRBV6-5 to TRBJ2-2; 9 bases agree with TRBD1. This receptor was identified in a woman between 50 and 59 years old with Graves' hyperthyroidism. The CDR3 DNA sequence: TGTGCCAGCAGTTTAGCGACAGGGGGAGCCGGGGAGCTGTTTTTT. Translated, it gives CASSLATGGAGELFF.